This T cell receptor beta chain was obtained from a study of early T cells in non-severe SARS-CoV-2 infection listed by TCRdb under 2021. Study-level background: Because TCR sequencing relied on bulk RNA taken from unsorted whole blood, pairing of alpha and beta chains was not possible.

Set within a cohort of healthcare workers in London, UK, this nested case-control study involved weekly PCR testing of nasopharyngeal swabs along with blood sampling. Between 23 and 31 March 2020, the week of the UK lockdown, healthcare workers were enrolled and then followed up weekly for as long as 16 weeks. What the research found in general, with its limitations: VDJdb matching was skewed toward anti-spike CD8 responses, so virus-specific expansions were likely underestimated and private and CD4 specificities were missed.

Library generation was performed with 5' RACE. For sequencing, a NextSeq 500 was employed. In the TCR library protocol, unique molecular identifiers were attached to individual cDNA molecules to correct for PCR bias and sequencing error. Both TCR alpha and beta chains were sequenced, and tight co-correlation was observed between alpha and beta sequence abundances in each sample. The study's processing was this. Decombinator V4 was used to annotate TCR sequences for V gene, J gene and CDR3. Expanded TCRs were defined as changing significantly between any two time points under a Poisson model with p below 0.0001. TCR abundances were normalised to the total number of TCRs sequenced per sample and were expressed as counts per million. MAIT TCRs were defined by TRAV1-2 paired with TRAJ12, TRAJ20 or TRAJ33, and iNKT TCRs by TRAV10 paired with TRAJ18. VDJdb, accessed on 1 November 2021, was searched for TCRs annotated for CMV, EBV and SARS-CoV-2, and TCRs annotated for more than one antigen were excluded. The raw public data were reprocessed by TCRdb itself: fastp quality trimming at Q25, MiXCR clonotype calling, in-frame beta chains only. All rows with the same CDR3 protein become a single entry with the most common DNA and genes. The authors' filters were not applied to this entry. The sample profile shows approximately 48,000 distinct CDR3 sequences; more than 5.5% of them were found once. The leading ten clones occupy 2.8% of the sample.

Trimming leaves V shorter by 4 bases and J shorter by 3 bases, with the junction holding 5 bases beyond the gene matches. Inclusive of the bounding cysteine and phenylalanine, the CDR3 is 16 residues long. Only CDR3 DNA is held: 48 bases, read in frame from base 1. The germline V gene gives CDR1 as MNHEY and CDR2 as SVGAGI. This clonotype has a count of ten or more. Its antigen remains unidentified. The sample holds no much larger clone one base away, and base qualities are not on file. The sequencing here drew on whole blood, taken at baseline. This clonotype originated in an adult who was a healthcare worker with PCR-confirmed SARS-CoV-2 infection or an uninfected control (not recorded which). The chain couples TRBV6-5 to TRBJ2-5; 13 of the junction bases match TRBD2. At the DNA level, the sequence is TGTGCCAGCAGTTTCCGAGGGACTAGCGGGGAAGAGACCCAGTACTTC. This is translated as CASSFRGTSGEETQYF.